This is a list of T cell receptor beta chains from one sample in a study of identical twins. Each CDR3 protein is one row after TCRdb ran MiXCR on the 5' RACE reads. The table has 1.5 million to 2 million distinct CDR3 sequences, less than 35% seen once; the top ten hold roughly 0.3%. The sequenced sample was cord blood. The receptors shown here come from a newborn girl in good health. Both conserved end residues are part of each CDR3. The order of the fields is J gene, D gene, clone size, V gene, CDR3 DNA, CDR3 protein. D genes are given only for firm matches. The size entry is marked missing in some rows and otherwise reads once, few, many or a size class.

J gene: TRBJ1-2; D gene: -; clone size: few; V gene: TRBV6-1; CDR3 DNA: TGTGCCAGCAGTGAAGCTCGGGCAGGGCTGAGGAACTATGGCTACACCTTC; CDR3 protein: CASSEARAGLRNYGYTF
J gene: TRBJ2-2; D gene: TRBD1; clone size: -; V gene: TRBV20-1; CDR3 DNA: TGCAGTGCTAGATACTGGGACAGGGACGGCGGGGAGCTGTTTTTT; CDR3 protein: CSARYWDRDGGELFF
J gene: TRBJ1-6; D gene: TRBD1; clone size: -; V gene: TRBV11-2; CDR3 DNA: TGTGCCAGCAGCCAACGGGACAGGGTCTCACCCCTCCACTTT; CDR3 protein: CASSQRDRVSPLHF
J gene: TRBJ2-1; D gene: TRBD2; clone size: -; V gene: TRBV20-1; CDR3 DNA: TGCAGTGCTCTAGCGGGAGACAATGAGCAGTTCTTC; CDR3 protein: CSALAGDNEQFF
J gene: TRBJ2-1; D gene: -; clone size: few; V gene: TRBV24-1; CDR3 DNA: TGTGCCACCAGGGGGATTAGCTCCTACAATGAGCAGTTCTTC; CDR3 protein: CATRGISSYNEQFF
J gene: TRBJ2-3; D gene: -; clone size: -; V gene: TRBV4-1; CDR3 DNA: TGCGCCAGCAGCCAAGTCAGTCTACTCACAGATAGGCAGTATTTT; CDR3 protein: CASSQVSLLTDRQYF
J gene: TRBJ1-1; D gene: -; clone size: many; V gene: TRBV19; CDR3 DNA: TGTGCCAGCAGGAACACTGAAGCTTTCTTT; CDR3 protein: CASRNTEAFF
J gene: TRBJ1-5; D gene: -; clone size: -; V gene: TRBV6-1; CDR3 DNA: TGTGCCAGCAGTGTTTCCCTGCCGGGACGGAATGGCAATCAGCCCCAGCATTTT; CDR3 protein: CASSVSLPGRNGNQPQHF
J gene: TRBJ2-1; D gene: TRBD2; clone size: few; V gene: TRBV20-1; CDR3 DNA: TGCAGTGCTCCAGGACTAGCGGCGCAGTTCTTC; CDR3 protein: CSAPGLAAQFF
J gene: TRBJ2-5; D gene: -; clone size: -; V gene: TRBV18; CDR3 DNA: TGTGCCAGCTCACCAATAGGCGGAACAAAACAAGAGACCCAGTACTTC; CDR3 protein: CASSPIGGTKQETQYF
J gene: TRBJ2-7; D gene: -; clone size: -; V gene: TRBV5-1; CDR3 DNA: TGCGCCAGCAAACCCCTCATCCTCTACAATGAGCAGTACTTC; CDR3 protein: CASKPLILYNEQYF
J gene: TRBJ1-2; D gene: -; clone size: few; V gene: TRBV10-3; CDR3 DNA: TGTGCCATCAGTCATGGGACGGCCTATGGCTACACCTTC; CDR3 protein: CAISHGTAYGYTF
J gene: TRBJ2-7; D gene: -; clone size: -; V gene: TRBV9; CDR3 DNA: TGTGCCAGCAGCCCCGAGGACGGACCCTACGAGCAGTACTTC; CDR3 protein: CASSPEDGPYEQYF
J gene: TRBJ1-2; D gene: TRBD1; clone size: few; V gene: TRBV27; CDR3 DNA: TGTGCCAGCAGTTTTTCCCCAGGGGGCCCCGGCGGCTACACCTTC; CDR3 protein: CASSFSPGGPGGYTF
J gene: TRBJ2-3; D gene: TRBD2; clone size: few; V gene: TRBV7-9; CDR3 DNA: TGTGCCAGCAGCCTCATAGCCCCTAGCGGGGGGTTCAAGGGCACAGATACGCAGTATTTT; CDR3 protein: CASSLIAPSGGFKGTDTQYF
J gene: TRBJ1-5; D gene: -; clone size: -; V gene: TRBV6-5; CDR3 DNA: TGTGCCAGCAGTCCTCGGCAGCCCCAGCATTTT; CDR3 protein: CASSPRQPQHF
J gene: TRBJ2-5; D gene: TRBD2; clone size: -; V gene: TRBV7-2; CDR3 DNA: TGTGCCAGCAGCTTACCGAGCGGGAGGGGTTCAGAGACCCAGTACTTC; CDR3 protein: CASSLPSGRGSETQYF
J gene: TRBJ2-3; D gene: TRBD2; clone size: -; V gene: TRBV25-1; CDR3 DNA: TGTGCCAGCAGTGCTGGGACTAGCGGGGGGAGCACAGATACGCAGTATTTT; CDR3 protein: CASSAGTSGGSTDTQYF
J gene: TRBJ1-5; D gene: -; clone size: many; V gene: TRBV20-1; CDR3 DNA: TGCAGTGCTAGGACTAGCAATCAGCCCCAGCATTTT; CDR3 protein: CSARTSNQPQHF
J gene: TRBJ2-3; D gene: TRBD2; clone size: -; V gene: TRBV6-2/TRBV6-3; CDR3 DNA: TGTGCCAGACCCAGCGGGAGCGCGCGGGATACGCAGTATTTT; CDR3 protein: CARPSGSARDTQYF
J gene: TRBJ1-2; D gene: TRBD1; clone size: -; V gene: TRBV3-1; CDR3 DNA: TGTGCCAGCAGCTTCGGACAGGGGGCGGGAAACTATGGCTACACCTTC; CDR3 protein: CASSFGQGAGNYGYTF
J gene: TRBJ1-4; D gene: -; clone size: few; V gene: TRBV28; CDR3 DNA: TGTGCCAGCAGTTTGCCGCGCAATGAAAAACTGTTTTTT; CDR3 protein: CASSLPRNEKLFF
J gene: TRBJ1-3; D gene: -; clone size: -; V gene: TRBV6-6; CDR3 DNA: TGTGCCAGCAGACAGGGACACTCTGGAAACACCATATATTTT; CDR3 protein: CASRQGHSGNTIYF
J gene: TRBJ2-1; D gene: -; clone size: -; V gene: TRBV20-1; CDR3 DNA: TGCAGTGCTAGTTCGAGGGAGTACGGCCCCTCTTACAATGAGCAGTTCTTC; CDR3 protein: CSASSREYGPSYNEQFF
J gene: TRBJ2-5; D gene: -; clone size: few; V gene: TRBV2; CDR3 DNA: TGTGCCAGCAGTGTACCAGGAGATCGCCAAGAGACCCAGTACTTC; CDR3 protein: CASSVPGDRQETQYF
J gene: TRBJ2-7; D gene: TRBD2; clone size: few; V gene: TRBV28; CDR3 DNA: TGTGCCACCGACCGCCGAGGAGGGGTAATAGGACTAGCGGTATACGAGCAGTACTTC; CDR3 protein: CATDRRGGVIGLAVYEQYF
J gene: TRBJ1-2; D gene: TRBD1; clone size: few; V gene: TRBV18; CDR3 DNA: TGTGCCAGCTCCCAACAGGGGTACGATGGCTACACCTTC; CDR3 protein: CASSQQGYDGYTF
J gene: TRBJ2-3; D gene: TRBD2; clone size: -; V gene: TRBV6-1; CDR3 DNA: TGTGCCAGCAGCCCCACGGGCAGGGAGGGAACAGATACGCAGTATTTT; CDR3 protein: CASSPTGREGTDTQYF
J gene: TRBJ1-5; D gene: -; clone size: -; V gene: TRBV29-1; CDR3 DNA: TGCAGCGTCAGCTGGGGCAGGGTGAATCAGCCCCAGCATTTT; CDR3 protein: CSVSWGRVNQPQHF
J gene: TRBJ1-2; D gene: -; clone size: once; V gene: TRBV18; CDR3 DNA: TGTGCCAGCTCACCCCATACCAGGAGGGGTGCTAACTATGGCTACACCTTC; CDR3 protein: CASSPHTRRGANYGYTF
J gene: TRBJ2-1; D gene: -; clone size: -; V gene: TRBV6-1; CDR3 DNA: TGTGCCAGCAGTGAAGCGTCTCTTATTGGCAGGGTTGTCGGTGAGCAGTTCTTC; CDR3 protein: CASSEASLIGRVVGEQFF
J gene: TRBJ2-3; D gene: -; clone size: many; V gene: TRBV4-2; CDR3 DNA: TGTGCCAGCAGCCAAGTCCTAGTCACAGATACGCAGTATTTT; CDR3 protein: CASSQVLVTDTQYF
J gene: TRBJ1-2; D gene: -; clone size: few; V gene: TRBV6-1; CDR3 DNA: TGTGCCAGCAACCCGGAGGGTCCGTCTTACTATGGCTACACCTTC; CDR3 protein: CASNPEGPSYYGYTF
J gene: TRBJ2-4; D gene: TRBD1; clone size: once; V gene: TRBV18; CDR3 DNA: TGTGCCAGCTCACCTCCCGGGACAGGGAAAAACATTCAGTACTTC; CDR3 protein: CASSPPGTGKNIQYF
J gene: TRBJ2-3; D gene: TRBD2; clone size: few; V gene: TRBV20-1; CDR3 DNA: TGCAGTGCTTCTGCCCGACTAGCTAGCACAGATACGCAGTATTTT; CDR3 protein: CSASARLASTDTQYF
J gene: TRBJ2-3; D gene: -; clone size: many; V gene: TRBV11-1; CDR3 DNA: TGTGCCAGCAGCTTTCGGACTGGCACAGATACGCAGTATTTT; CDR3 protein: CASSFRTGTDTQYF
J gene: TRBJ2-1; D gene: TRBD2; clone size: few; V gene: TRBV5-1; CDR3 DNA: TGCGCCAGCAGCTTGGGTAGCGGGAGTAGGAATGAGCAGTTCTTC; CDR3 protein: CASSLGSGSRNEQFF
J gene: TRBJ2-3; D gene: -; clone size: -; V gene: TRBV5-6; CDR3 DNA: TGTGCCAGCAGCTTTGGCATCGCTAGCACAGATACGCAGTATTTT; CDR3 protein: CASSFGIASTDTQYF